This TCR beta chain appears in the sequencing data of a study of blood T cell repertoires in COVID-19 (dated by TCRdb to the early 2020s). Turning to the overall study: The collaborator samples originated in the United States, Italy and Spain and spanned the acute and convalescent phases of COVID-19. The dataset comprised deeply sampled blood TCRbeta repertoires from subjects exposed to, actively infected with, or recovered from COVID-19. Samples came from the ongoing ImmuneRACE study (first 160 participants) plus 1,254 subjects from 6 global collaborators. The repertoires were released in a freely available public database meant as a resource for research on the immune response to SARS-CoV-2. Where HLA class I and class II types were available, the types were taken from metadata supplied by the sample provider, not from assay-based typing. The material from the prospective study consisted of cDNA or gDNA derived from T cells, B-cell-depleted T cells, or PBMCs. The sample metadata nearly always contained a de-identified subject ID, COVID-19 status, age in years and sex. The paper's findings and limits, for the study overall: Clinical and demographic metadata were provided uncurated, with the amount varying by source and participant.

Points on this clone: Its specific antigen is unknown. Base qualities are not at hand, and no much larger clone is one base apart.

From the germline V gene (reference sequence), CDR1 is LNHDA and CDR2 is SQIVND. V loses 7 bases of germline sequence and J loses 0 bases, and the interval between the two ends is 4 bases. From the cysteine up to the phenylalanine, the CDR3 has a length of 13 residues. Only the CDR3 region is kept as DNA, spanning 39 bases read in frame from base 1. Each collaborating institution followed its own protocols to collect whole blood in K2EDTA tubes. For TCRbeta analysis, collaborators shipped samples as frozen whole blood, isolated PBMCs, or DNA extracted from either of those sample types. TCRbeta CDR3 regions were amplified from genomic DNA using the immunoSEQ Assay, a bias-controlled multiplex PCR. The authors' pipeline ran thus. The number of nucleated cells in each sample was estimated by amplification of reference gene primers within the assay. To quantify the absolute abundance of each unique TCRbeta CDR3 rearrangement, sequence reads were collapsed and filtered. Productive Simpson clonality was computed per sample as the square root of Simpson's diversity index over productive rearrangements. TCRdb took this table from immuneACCESS and kept in-frame rearrangements with V and J called. Such tables lack part of the clones; where checked against another copy, unresolved V genes explain under half of the gap, and the rest is unexplained. V and J calls and clone size are given by that table; D and trimming were obtained from the DNA. Here the sample has about 190,000 clones; 70% to 90% occur a single time. 4.5% to 5% of the sample lies in the top ten.

The receptor was isolated from a woman aged 80 or over with acute or convalescent COVID-19. The chain is assembled from TRBV19 and TRBJ1-6; the D gene lacks a confident call. Sequenced input: peripheral blood. DNA sequence: TGTGCCAGTATGAGCTCCTATAATTCACCCCTCCACTTT. Translated, it reads CASMSSYNSPLHF.